This entry features one TCR beta chain sequence. This CDR3 is built from 15 residues. CDR1 and CDR2 from the germline V gene are MDHEN and SYDVKM. J gave up 4 bases and V 5 bases, and 9 bases lay outside the gene matches. The authors reverse transcribed roughly 0.5 to 1 ug RNA with random hexamers. The method of amplification for TCR beta CDR3 was immunoSEQ multiplex PCR, covering 54 Vbeta and 13 Jbeta. TCRdb ran MiXCR on the immunoSEQ multiplex PCR reads and lists one entry per CDR3 protein. The table has about 300,000 distinct CDR3 sequences, 85% seen once. TEMRA cells were enriched by FACS, while CD8+ and CD4+ T cells were obtained through a negative isolation that was performed magnetically. These data are taken from a study of CD8 T cells in Susac syndrome.

The sequencing sample was made of CD8+ T cells from PBMCs. This TCR derives from a human donor with multiple sclerosis. This chain links TRBV28 with TRBJ2-5; 8 positions agree with TRBD2. In DNA, the CDR3 is TGTGCCAGCAGTCCGAACTTAGCGGGACCAGAGACCCAGTACTTC. It translates to CASSPNLAGPETQYF.